This passage covers 5 T cell receptor beta chains from one sample sequenced in a study of beta chain features in type 1 diabetes. cDNA synthesis used the whole RNA isolate, giving expressed TCRB sequences. Sequencing was performed with immunoSEQ multiplex PCR; in TCRdb, only in-frame clones are kept and a portion is missing. The data contain a few hundred thousand clones, 14% of them seen just once; the ten biggest clones take up over 5%. The source material was central memory CD4+ T cells from blood. The receptor source for this set is a man in his thirties or forties in good health.

The CDR3 DNA reads TGCGCCAGCAGCTTGGTCGAGCGGGCGGCGACAGATACGCAGTATTTT. Protein sequence: CASSLVERAATDTQYF. The genes are TRBV5-1 and TRBJ2-3, with a tentative D call TRBD2 (6 bases). Per germline, CDR1 SGHRS and CDR2 YFSETQ. The ends were cut back, 0 bases at V and 3 bases at J, with 14 bases in the middle. The CDR3 runs to 16 residues. The whole variable domain, filled in from reference TRBV5-1 and TRBJ2-3, reads KAGVTQTPRYLIKTRGQQVTLSCSPISGHRSVSWYQQTPGQGLQFLFEYFSETQRNKGNFPGRFSGRQFSNSRSEMNVSTLELGDSALYLCASSLVERAATDTQYFGPGTRLTVL.

This clone was seen ten or more times. The V and J genes are TRBV7-9 and TRBJ2-4; 7 positions agree with TRBD1. Trimming cost V 5 bases and J 6 bases; bases outside gene matches: 7. This CDR3 is built from 14 residues. CDR1 SEHNR and CDR2 FQNEAQ come from the germline V gene (reference sequence). DNA for the CDR3: TGTGCCAGCAGCCAACAGGGGCAGGGAAACATTCAGTACTTC. It translates to CASSQQGQGNIQYF.

This clone has at least ten counts. The chain uses TRBV7-8 and TRBJ2-5; a possible D gene is TRBD1 (6 bases). V was cut by 4 bases and J by 5 bases, with 11 bases left in between. CDR1 and CDR2 (germline): SGHVS, FQNEAQ. CDR3 length equals 13 residues. Written as DNA, the CDR3 is TGTGCCAGCAGCTACAGGGTTACGGAGACCCAGTACTTC. Translated: CASSYRVTETQYF.

The chain uses TRBV4-2 and TRBJ2-1; weak D call: TRBD2 (6 bases). With 4 bases removed from V and 7 bases from J, the gap between germline ends came to 17 bases. CDR1 LGHNA and CDR2 YNFKEQ come from the germline V gene. The CDR3 sequence is 15 residues long. The CDR3 coding sequence is TGTGCCAGCAGCCTACGGGTAGCGGTATTAAATGAGCAGTTCTTC. Residues: CASSLRVAVLNEQFF.

The chain joins TRBV7-9 to TRBJ2-1; possible D gene TRBD2, 7 bases. CDR1 is SEHNR and CDR2 is FQNEAQ in the germline V gene (reference sequence). This CDR3 has 14 residues. V lost 4 bases, J lost 7 bases, and 14 bases lay in between. The CDR3 region is CASSSPRGGNEQFF. CDR3 DNA sequence: TGTGCCAGCAGCTCCCCCAGGGGAGGGAATGAGCAGTTCTTC.